This TCR beta chain was sequenced in a study of blood T cells in healthy people across ages (dated by TCRdb to the mid-2010s). Notes on the research overall: In model experiments, roughly one uniquely barcoded TCR beta cDNA molecule per two T cells was captured by template switching. Using deep sequencing normalized with unique cDNA molecular identifiers, the study measured how TCR beta repertoire diversity changes with age. Four age groups were formed from the donors: young (average roughly 16 years), middle-aged (approximately 41), aged (under 70) and long-lived (around 82). To avoid experimental bias, donors of different ages were randomly spread across the sequencing lanes. Using the same blood draw, the study looked at two additional independent replicas of 1 million unique cDNA reads for two donors, one aged 18 to 30 and the other aged 80 or older.

Donors were roughly 40 systemically healthy Caucasian individuals from Russia aged roughly 6 to 100 years. About 9.8 milliliters of peripheral blood were drawn from each donor into EDTA-treated Vacutainer tubes. Ficoll-Paque density-gradient centrifugation was used to isolate PBMCs, with at least 7 million per sample. Total RNA, at least 6 micrograms per sample, was extracted from PBMCs with Trizol reagent. Naive CD45RAhigh/CD27high T cell percentages were measured by flow cytometry on a PBMC aliquot from every donor. Its CDR3 holds 16 amino acids, cysteine through phenylalanine. Only the CDR3 portion is preserved as DNA: 48 bases, with reading frame beginning at the first base. According to the germline V gene, CDR1 reads SGHTA and CDR2 reads FQGNSA. V is cut by 1 base and J by 0 bases, and the space between the germline ends is 11 bases. Broader findings and caveats from the paper: Donor CMV infection status was unknown, potentially confounding age-related changes in expanded clonotypes. Since profiling was done on bulk unsorted PBMCs, naive and antigen-experienced compartments could not be conclusively compared. Estimates of total diversity based on one million sequenced T cells were regarded as lower bounds and as underestimates. There was a strong correlation between observed TCR beta diversity and the percentage of naive T cells measured by flow cytometry. Compared with the aged group, more naive CD4+ T cells, fewer expanded clones and increased TCR diversity were shown by the long-lived group, suggesting age selection. As age increased, observed TCR beta diversity per million T cells dropped in a roughly linear way, and a significant reduction was already evident by age 40.

A remark on this clonotype: Its target antigen remains unknown. No base quality information exists; no much larger clone differs at one position.

The method behind the library was 5' RACE. Sequencing took place on an Illumina HiSeq 2500. A second PCR of about 6 to 11 cycles was run with a J-beta primer mix and a sample-barcoded 5' primer. A unique molecular identifier was introduced onto each TCR beta cDNA molecule by a template-switch 5' adaptor carrying 12 random nucleotides. Each sample yielded at least 2.5 million CDR3-containing paired-end reads. First-strand cDNA synthesis was performed from all RNA using the Mint cDNA synthesis kit, with priming by a TRBC-specific oligonucleotide. Following uracil-DNA glycosylase treatment, all cDNA underwent a first 18-cycle PCR with the universal primers M1SS and BC2_uni_R. The original methods were these. For normalization, 1 million high-quality reads were randomly selected from each sample, with every read carrying a distinct molecular identifier. Reads sharing molecular identifiers were discarded rather than binned into consensus sequences. CDR3 identification, clonotype clustering and error correction used MiTCR with a Q25 quality threshold and the strictest error-elimination algorithm. Lower-bound total TCR beta diversity was estimated with a nonparametric unseen species model using Euler transformation. In-frame beta chains were kept once TCRdb had trimmed the public reads at Q25 with fastp and called clones with MiXCR. For every CDR3 protein sequence, its rows merge into one entry that carries the most common genes and DNA. These V and J calls originate from TCRdb's pipeline instead of the authors' own analysis. For this sample the table gives some 1.5 million distinct CDR3 sequences, of which under 30% were detected only once. More than 6% of the sample rests with the top ten.

This receptor was identified in a woman in her twenties or thirties in good health. Recombination connected TRBV7-2 to TRBJ2-3; no confident D gene assignment can be made. The specimen sequenced was blood. The CDR3 loop reads CASSLVLSASTDTQYF. The DNA sequence reads TGTGCCAGCAGCTTAGTGCTAAGCGCCAGCACAGATACGCAGTATTTT.